These T cell receptor beta chains were read from a single sample in a study of shared clonotypes between healthy human individuals. Method: immunoSEQ multiplex PCR; TCRdb's copy keeps in-frame clones and lacks some. The sample lists 760,000 or so clones, approximately 96% occurring once. Sequencing was carried out using naive CD8+ T cells sorted from blood. Receptors were obtained from a man between 25 and 39 years old in good health. Each CDR3 is given with its conserved first and last residue. Fields, in order: clone size, V gene, D gene, J gene, CDR3 protein, CDR3 DNA. D genes are given only for firm matches. Only some rows state a clone size, as once, few, many or a class for expanded clones.

size: .; V: TRBV27; D: .; J: TRBJ2-2; CDR3: CASSFSNTGELFF; DNA: TGTGCCAGCAGTTTTAGTAACACCGGGGAGCTGTTTTTT
size: .; V: TRBV7-9; D: .; J: TRBJ2-5; CDR3: CASSLVRPSQETQYF; DNA: TGTGCCAGCAGCTTAGTCAGACCTAGTCAGGAGACCCAGTACTTC
size: .; V: TRBV29-1; D: .; J: TRBJ2-1; CDR3: CSPVGPYNEQFF; DNA: TGCAGCCCAGTGGGGCCCTACAATGAGCAGTTCTTC
size: .; V: TRBV27; D: TRBD2; J: TRBJ2-1; CDR3: CASRIGTSGFSYNEQFF; DNA: TGTGCCAGCCGAATCGGGACTAGCGGGTTCTCCTACAATGAGCAGTTCTTC
size: .; V: TRBV15; D: TRBD1; J: TRBJ2-1; CDR3: CATSRVMDRGLDEQFF; DNA: TGTGCCACCAGCAGAGTAATGGACAGGGGGCTGGATGAGCAGTTCTTC
size: .; V: TRBV30; D: .; J: TRBJ1-5; CDR3: CAWSGDSNQPQHF; DNA: TGTGCCTGGAGTGGGGACAGCAATCAGCCCCAGCATTTT
size: once; V: TRBV27; D: .; J: TRBJ2-7; CDR3: CASSFGDPGREQYF; DNA: TGTGCCAGCAGTTTCGGAGATCCGGGCCGCGAGCAGTACTTC
size: .; V: TRBV10-1; D: TRBD2; J: TRBJ2-1; CDR3: CASSDRLAGLNEQFF; DNA: TGCGCCAGCAGTGACCGTCTAGCGGGACTCAATGAGCAGTTCTTC
size: .; V: TRBV7-6; D: .; J: TRBJ2-3; CDR3: CASSLPGSFTDTQYF; DNA: TGTGCCAGCAGCCTTCCGGGGTCGTTCACAGATACGCAGTATTTT
size: .; V: TRBV5-4; D: .; J: TRBJ1-5; CDR3: CASSLAGGGPQHF; DNA: TGTGCCAGCAGCTTGGCTGGAGGCGGGCCCCAGCATTTT
size: .; V: TRBV14; D: TRBD2; J: TRBJ2-5; CDR3: CASSQGELAGALKTQYF; DNA: TGTGCCAGCAGCCAAGGGGAACTAGCGGGAGCTCTAAAGACCCAGTACTTC
size: .; V: TRBV29-1; D: .; J: TRBJ2-1; CDR3: CSVKDSYNEQFF; DNA: TGCAGCGTTAAGGACTCATACAATGAGCAGTTCTTC
size: .; V: TRBV2; D: .; J: TRBJ1-1; CDR3: CASTTVEAFF; DNA: TGTGCCAGCACAACAGTTGAAGCTTTCTTT
size: .; V: TRBV9; D: TRBD1; J: TRBJ2-1; CDR3: CASSAGQGTYNEQFF; DNA: TGTGCCAGCAGCGCCGGACAGGGGACCTACAATGAGCAGTTCTTC
size: .; V: TRBV12-5; D: TRBD1; J: TRBJ2-3; CDR3: CASGLGTGPDTQYF; DNA: TGTGCTAGTGGTTTGGGGACAGGGCCAGATACGCAGTATTTT
size: .; V: TRBV29-1; D: .; J: TRBJ2-7; CDR3: CSATSDEQYF; DNA: TGCAGCGCAACCTCCGACGAGCAGTACTTC
size: .; V: TRBV4-1; D: .; J: TRBJ2-2; CDR3: CASSQENTGELFF; DNA: TGCGCCAGCAGCCAAGAGAACACCGGGGAGCTGTTTTTT
size: .; V: TRBV5-5; D: .; J: TRBJ1-2; CDR3: CASSLTLDENGYTF; DNA: TGTGCCAGCAGCTTAACGCTGGATGAAAATGGCTACACCTTC
size: .; V: TRBV19; D: .; J: TRBJ2-7; CDR3: CASTLRTDGGYEQYF; DNA: TGTGCCAGTACCCTTCGGACAGATGGGGGCTACGAGCAGTACTTC
size: .; V: TRBV2; D: TRBD1; J: TRBJ2-7; CDR3: CATKGGTGVDEQYF; DNA: TGTGCCACCAAAGGGGGGACAGGGGTGGACGAGCAGTACTTC
size: .; V: TRBV5-1; D: TRBD2; J: TRBJ2-7; CDR3: CASSLYPPGGTSYEQYF; DNA: TGCGCCAGCAGCTTGTACCCTCCGGGAGGGACCTCCTACGAGCAGTACTTC
size: .; V: TRBV5-1; D: TRBD2; J: TRBJ2-7; CDR3: CASRGSGTPSEQYF; DNA: TGCGCCAGCAGAGGTAGCGGGACCCCCTCCGAGCAGTACTTC
size: few; V: TRBV11-2; D: .; J: TRBJ2-2; CDR3: CASSLVGGLTTGELFF; DNA: TGTGCCAGCAGCTTAGTTGGCGGACTTACCACCGGGGAGCTGTTTTTT
size: .; V: TRBV4-1; D: .; J: TRBJ2-6; CDR3: CASSQDPFSGANVLTF; DNA: TGCGCCAGCAGCCAAGATCCCTTTTCTGGGGCCAACGTCCTGACTTTC
size: .; V: TRBV7-9; D: .; J: TRBJ2-7; CDR3: CASTFKSERTYEQYF; DNA: TGTGCCAGCACCTTTAAGTCTGAGCGGACCTACGAGCAGTACTTC
size: .; V: TRBV6-6; D: .; J: TRBJ2-1; CDR3: CASSYALQRSYNEQFF; DNA: TGTGCCAGCAGTTACGCGCTCCAGCGGAGCTACAATGAGCAGTTCTTC
size: .; V: TRBV28; D: TRBD2; J: TRBJ2-7; CDR3: CASREGSGEQYF; DNA: TGTGCCAGCCGGGAGGGATCGGGGGAGCAGTACTTC
size: .; V: TRBV20-1; D: .; J: TRBJ2-1; CDR3: CSALTYNEQFF; DNA: TGCAGTGCCCTAACTTACAATGAGCAGTTCTTC
size: few; V: TRBV11-2; D: .; J: TRBJ2-7; CDR3: CASSPTFYTEEQYF; DNA: TGTGCCAGCAGCCCCACCTTTTACACAGAAGAGCAGTACTTC
size: .; V: TRBV28; D: .; J: TRBJ1-2; CDR3: CASSYNTRGYTF; DNA: TGTGCCAGCAGTTATAACACTCGGGGCTACACCTTC
size: .; V: TRBV29-1; D: TRBD1; J: TRBJ2-7; CDR3: CSVGGGQGVSYEQYF; DNA: TGCAGCGTTGGTGGGGGACAGGGGGTTTCCTACGAGCAGTACTTC
size: .; V: TRBV14; D: .; J: TRBJ2-7; CDR3: CASSQSPSRVRFAGYEQYF; DNA: TGTGCCAGCAGCCAAAGTCCAAGCAGGGTCCGTTTCGCGGGCTACGAGCAGTACTTC
size: .; V: TRBV29-1; D: .; J: TRBJ1-3; CDR3: CSVAGSSGNTIYF; DNA: TGCAGCGTCGCAGGAAGCTCTGGAAACACCATATATTTT
size: .; V: TRBV7-9; D: TRBD1; J: TRBJ1-5; CDR3: CASSLGTGNQPQHF; DNA: TGTGCCAGCAGCCTCGGGACAGGCAATCAGCCCCAGCATTTT
size: .; V: TRBV11-2; D: TRBD1; J: TRBJ1-4; CDR3: CASSLGRQGGEKLFF; DNA: TGTGCCAGCAGCTTAGGCCGACAGGGAGGGGAAAAACTGTTTTTT
size: .; V: TRBV4-3; D: TRBD1; J: TRBJ2-1; CDR3: CASSNRGAAQGINEQFF; DNA: TGCGCCAGCAGCAATCGCGGTGCCGCACAGGGGATCAATGAGCAGTTCTTC
size: .; V: TRBV7-9; D: TRBD1; J: TRBJ1-2; CDR3: CASSFGQGYGYTF; DNA: TGTGCCAGCAGCTTCGGACAGGGTTATGGCTACACCTTC
size: .; V: TRBV27; D: TRBD1; J: TRBJ2-7; CDR3: CASSLADRGDEQYF; DNA: TGTGCCAGCAGTTTAGCGGACAGGGGCGACGAGCAGTACTTC
size: .; V: TRBV29-1; D: .; J: TRBJ2-3; CDR3: CSVEWVAGVTGASTDTQYF; DNA: TGCAGCGTTGAATGGGTAGCAGGGGTGACGGGAGCTAGCACAGATACGCAGTATTTT
size: .; V: TRBV28; D: .; J: TRBJ1-4; CDR3: CASTMTGVYEKLFF; DNA: TGTGCCAGCACCATGACAGGAGTGTATGAAAAACTGTTTTTT
size: .; V: TRBV27; D: .; J: TRBJ1-5; CDR3: CASSPIGTGVGQPQHF; DNA: TGTGCCAGCAGTCCGATCGGGACCGGAGTAGGTCAGCCCCAGCATTTT
size: .; V: TRBV19; D: TRBD1; J: TRBJ2-7; CDR3: CASSVRDSAYEQYF; DNA: TGTGCCAGTAGTGTCCGGGACAGTGCCTACGAGCAGTACTTC
size: once; V: TRBV27; D: TRBD2; J: TRBJ2-3; CDR3: CASSLSSGSTDTQYF; DNA: TGTGCCAGCAGTTTGTCTAGCGGAAGCACAGATACGCAGTATTTT
size: .; V: TRBV6-1; D: .; J: TRBJ1-3; CDR3: CASSELGAGNTIYF; DNA: TGTGCCAGCAGTGAGCTGGGGGCTGGAAACACCATATATTTT
size: .; V: TRBV10-2; D: .; J: TRBJ2-7; CDR3: CASSMDSLYEQYF; DNA: TGCGCCAGCTCCATGGACAGCCTCTACGAGCAGTACTTC
size: .; V: TRBV5-1; D: TRBD2; J: TRBJ2-7; CDR3: CASSLGREYVYEQYF; DNA: TGCGCCAGCAGCTTGGGGCGGGAGTATGTTTACGAGCAGTACTTC
size: .; V: TRBV27; D: .; J: TRBJ2-7; CDR3: CASSSSDLPYEQYF; DNA: TGTGCCAGCAGTTCCTCAGATCTCCCCTACGAGCAGTACTTC
size: .; V: TRBV5-1; D: TRBD1; J: TRBJ2-1; CDR3: CASSPKQGHNEQFF; DNA: TGCGCCAGCAGCCCAAAACAGGGGCACAATGAGCAGTTCTTC
size: .; V: TRBV27; D: TRBD1; J: TRBJ2-7; CDR3: CASSSYRGRIPYEQYF; DNA: TGTGCCAGCAGTTCCTACAGGGGGCGAATACCCTACGAGCAGTACTTC
size: .; V: TRBV7-3; D: TRBD1; J: TRBJ2-3; CDR3: CASSSTGGLGDTQYF; DNA: TGTGCCAGCAGCTCGACAGGGGGGCTGGGAGATACGCAGTATTTT
size: .; V: TRBV23-1; D: TRBD1; J: TRBJ1-5; CDR3: CASSLGQGWYSNQPQHF; DNA: TGCGCCAGCAGCCTAGGACAGGGGTGGTATAGCAATCAGCCCCAGCATTTT
size: .; V: TRBV2; D: .; J: TRBJ2-2; CDR3: CALAKERGGELFF; DNA: TGTGCCCTCGCGAAGGAGAGGGGCGGGGAGCTGTTTTTT